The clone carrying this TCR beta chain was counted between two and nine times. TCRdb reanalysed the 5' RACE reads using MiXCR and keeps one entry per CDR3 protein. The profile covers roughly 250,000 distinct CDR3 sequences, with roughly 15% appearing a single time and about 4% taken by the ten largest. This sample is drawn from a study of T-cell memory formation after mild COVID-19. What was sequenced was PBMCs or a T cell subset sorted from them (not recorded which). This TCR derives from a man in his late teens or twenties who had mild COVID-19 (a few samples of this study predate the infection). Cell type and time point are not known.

CDR3 DNA sequence: TGTGCCAGCTCACCTCAGGGCCCGGTGCGAAACATTCAGTACTTC. Translated: CASSPQGPVRNIQYF. The chain links TRBV18 to TRBJ2-4; maybe TRBD1 (5 bases). Germline-derived CDR1 and CDR2 are KGHSH and LQKENI. V lost 3 bases, J lost 6 bases, and 15 bases lay in between. The CDR3 extends over 15 amino acids.